The clone carrying this TCR beta chain was seen many times. As yet, its antigen is unknown. The read falls 3 residues short of the CDR3 end, and the missing part is taken from the germline J gene. This CDR3 is built from 15 residues. The J segment lost 4 bases and the V segment lost 7 bases, leaving 5 bases of the junction unmatched. Germline CDR1 and CDR2: SGHRS and YFSETQ. The entry originates in a study of T cell clonality in common variable immunodeficiency. CVID and control samples used equivalent genomic DNA input. Produced via immunoSEQ multiplex PCR; TCRdb's table is partial and in-frame only. This set yields under 50,000 clones and no singletons; the top ten hold about 5.9%. Study-level results: In common variable immunodeficiency, TCR beta chains reportedly carried fewer deletions and N-nucleotide insertions. CVID subjects showed higher TCRbeta clonality than healthy controls.

Patients and controls were mostly of Caucasian heritage. The origin of this receptor is a person aged 18-69 years in good health. The specimen sequenced was peripheral blood mononuclear cells. J is TRBJ2-1 and V is TRBV5-1; 13 nucleotides line up with TRBD2. This CDR3 is CASGTSGASYNEQFF. Incomplete CDR3 DNA: TGCGCCAGCGGGACTAGCGGGGCGAGTTACAATGAG.